This is a list of T cell receptor beta chains from one sample in a study of blood T cell repertoires in COVID-19. Only in-frame clones appear in the TCRdb table, and some are missing; sequencing was by immunoSEQ multiplex PCR. The profile covers about 250,000 clones, with 70% to 90% appearing a single time and around 2.9% taken by the ten largest. Sequences were obtained from peripheral blood. Receptors originate from a woman in her twenties or thirties with active or convalescent COVID-19. The CDR3 runs from the conserved cysteine through the conserved F or W. D genes are given only for firm matches. The size of a clone is reported for some rows only, either as once, few or many, or as a class for expanded clones.

NA	TRBJ1-1	TRBV6-4	TRBD1	TGTGCCAGCAGTGACTCGAGTGAGGAGGGGGCGAACACTGAAGCTTTCTTT	CASSDSSEEGANTEAFF
NA	TRBJ2-3	TRBV18	NA	TGTGCCAGCTCGCCGAGGCAAACAGATACGCAGTATTTT	CASSPRQTDTQYF
NA	TRBJ1-5	TRBV28	NA	TGTGCCAGTGCCGGGACACAAGACAATCAGCCCCAGCATTTT	CASAGTQDNQPQHF
NA	TRBJ1-6	TRBV4-3	TRBD1	TGCGCCAGCAGCCACGGGACAGGGGGAAGCTCCTATAATTCACCCCTCCACTTT	CASSHGTGGSSYNSPLHF
NA	TRBJ2-1	TRBV6-2/TRBV6-3	NA	TGTGCCAGCAGTCGGCCAAGGGGTTACAATGAGCAGTTCTTC	CASSRPRGYNEQFF
NA	TRBJ1-2	TRBV7-2	NA	TGTGCCAGCAGCTTCGGGTTTAACTATGGCTACACCTTC	CASSFGFNYGYTF
NA	TRBJ2-7	TRBV29-1	TRBD1	TGCAGCGCCCGTACCGGGACAGGGCTCTACGAGCAGTACTTC	CSARTGTGLYEQYF
NA	TRBJ2-3	TRBV15	NA	TGTGCCACCAGCAGACCCCCGACGGAGGAGGCAGATACGCAGTATTTT	CATSRPPTEEADTQYF
NA	TRBJ2-5	TRBV2	NA	TGTGCCAGCGGGCTGTCTCTTGGGGAGACCCAGTACTTC	CASGLSLGETQYF
NA	TRBJ2-1	TRBV6-2/TRBV6-3	NA	TGTGCCAGCAGTGGCAACAGGGTCGGCGCTCGCGATGAGCAGTTCTTC	CASSGNRVGARDEQFF
NA	TRBJ2-2	TRBV27	TRBD2	TGTGCCAGCACCCTGACTAGCGGGGCCTATTCGGTAGGGGAGCTGTTTTTT	CASTLTSGAYSVGELFF
NA	TRBJ1-2	TRBV6-6	NA	TGTGCCAGCAGTCGAACTACGGAGTATGGCTACACCTTC	CASSRTTEYGYTF
NA	TRBJ2-1	TRBV7-2	TRBD2	TGTGCCAGCAGCCCCTCTTCCGGGACTAGCCCCACTGAGCAGTTCTTC	CASSPSSGTSPTEQFF
NA	TRBJ1-1	TRBV18	NA	TGTGCCAGCTCACCAGACAGAAAGAACACTGAAGCTTTCTTT	CASSPDRKNTEAFF
NA	TRBJ1-2	TRBV14	NA	TGTGCCAGCAGCCAGACAAGGGGTGGCGGCTACACCTTC	CASSQTRGGGYTF
NA	TRBJ2-3	TRBV5-4	TRBD1	TGTGCCAGCAGCTTGGGGGACAGGGTAGATACGCAGTATTTT	CASSLGDRVDTQYF
NA	TRBJ2-5	TRBV3-1/TRBV3-2	NA	TGTGCCAGCAGCCAAGCGGACAGCCTCCAAGAGACCCAGTACTTC	CASSQADSLQETQYF
once	TRBJ2-3	TRBV5-1	TRBD2	TGCGCCAGCAGCGGGACTACAAGCACAGATACGCAGTATTTT	CASSGTTSTDTQYF
NA	TRBJ2-2	TRBV2	NA	TGTGCCAGCAGTGGCGGGACTTTCACCGGGGAGCTGTTTTTT	CASSGGTFTGELFF
NA	TRBJ1-2	TRBV18	TRBD1	TGTGCCAGCTCACCAGGACAGGGTGGGTCCTATGGCTACACCTTC	CASSPGQGGSYGYTF
NA	TRBJ2-7	TRBV6-5	NA	TGTGCCAGCAGTACGGAGATTCCCTACGAGCAGTACTTC	CASSTEIPYEQYF
NA	TRBJ1-6	TRBV3-1/TRBV3-2	NA	TGTGCCAGCAGCCAAGGAGGGGGTAGTGTCGGGGATTCACCCCTCCACTTT	CASSQGGGSVGDSPLHF
NA	TRBJ1-4	TRBV28	NA	TGTGCCAGCAGTTTGACCGGGACAACTAATGAAAAACTGTTTTTT	CASSLTGTTNEKLFF
few	TRBJ2-5	TRBV7-2	TRBD2	TGTGCCAGCAGCTTGGGCAGGGAGGGGACCCAGTACTTC	CASSLGREGTQYF
NA	TRBJ2-2	TRBV29-1	NA	TGCAGCGTTGCGGTGTACACCGGGGAGCTGTTTTTT	CSVAVYTGELFF
NA	TRBJ2-1	TRBV21-1	NA	TGTGCCAGCAGCAGGGCGGGGGAGATTTACAATGAGCAGTTCTTC	CASSRAGEIYNEQFF
NA	TRBJ1-6	TRBV5-1	NA	TGCGCCAGCAGCTTGGAGGGGATTCCTTCACCCCTCCACTTT	CASSLEGIPSPLHF